These T cell receptor beta chains were read from a single sample in a study of Ad26.COV2.S vaccination and SARS-CoV-2 variants. The method was immunoSEQ multiplex PCR; TCRdb's version includes in-frame clones alone and lacks a portion of them. The sample yields approximately 300,000 clones, approximately 86% seen once. The sequenced sample was peripheral blood, obtained in a trial of Ad26.COV2.S vaccine versus placebo. The receptor source for this set is a person between 18 and 60 years old who received the Ad26.COV2.S COVID-19 vaccine or a placebo. Each CDR3 is given with its conserved first and last residue. The D gene is left open where the match is weak. Clone size is given for some rows only: seen once, a few or many times, or a class if the clone is expanded.

V	D	size	CDR3
TRBV7-9	TRBD1	.	CASSLGQGTANTEAFF
TRBV6-5	.	.	CASSSQMNTEAFF
TRBV9	.	.	CASSDLRTSPADTQYF
TRBV7-9	.	.	CASSLDFRGLNYGYTF
TRBV29-1	TRBD1	.	CSVAYRTGVDGYTF
TRBV30	.	.	CAFSTSKNIQYF
TRBV3-1/TRBV3-2	TRBD1	.	CASTRTGEGNQPQHF
TRBV6-5	TRBD1	.	CASSFRQGGVSTEAFF
TRBV29-1	TRBD1	few	CSVPQGEHNEQFF
TRBV10-3	.	.	CAISARDGGTYEQYF
TRBV5-4	.	.	CASSPDPGADQPQHF
TRBV7-2	.	.	CASSLKGTYNEQFF
TRBV27	.	.	CASSRTGKGSPLHF
TRBV7-2	.	.	CASSLVEGPPHYEQYF
TRBV9	TRBD1	.	CASSPRGQGLSGELFF
TRBV7-9	.	.	CASSPRKRNEQFF
TRBV5-1	.	.	CASSLQGWSQTEAFF
TRBV7-6	.	.	CASSLAQGQTQYF
TRBV4-1	.	few	CASSQPYSDKRNAFF
TRBV18	.	.	CASLELLNTGELFF
TRBV18	.	.	CASSPLDRSDTQYF
TRBV6-5	.	few	CASIYAPGLTYEQYF
TRBV29-1	.	.	CSAGGTGGYTF
TRBV7-8	.	.	CASSPNRDGYNEQFF
TRBV4-3	.	.	CASSQDLGFYNEQFF
TRBV7-9	TRBD2	.	CASSPGTSGVDTQYF
TRBV11-3	.	.	CASWKSWTDCMNTEAFF
TRBV30	.	.	CAWSEGLRQPQHF
TRBV6-5	TRBD1	.	CASTIRQGAGYTF
TRBV5-1	.	.	CASSLGGSGELFF
TRBV2	.	.	CASSEAWGNQPQHF
TRBV3-1/TRBV3-2	.	.	CASSRIQGDGYTF
TRBV7-7	.	.	CASSLGWGRGDTQYF
TRBV5-4	.	.	CASSLRGTYEQYF
TRBV7-9	TRBD2	.	CASSLQRGLSYNEQFF
TRBV30	TRBD1	few	CAWSMGTAREQYF
TRBV15	.	.	CATSRDSNYGYTF
TRBV30	.	.	CAWISGGAFF
TRBV5-1	TRBD1	.	CASSTLGQGGARVNYGYTF
TRBV19	.	.	CASSIVGQGWQPQHF
TRBV5-1	TRBD2	.	CASSPQGTSGGNTGELFF
TRBV5-1	TRBD2	.	CASSKVAGSYEQYF
TRBV29-1	TRBD1	.	CSVRQGEQPQHF
TRBV18	.	once	CASSPQHPNSGANVLTF
TRBV27	.	many	CASSLGWGRLPSTQYF
TRBV3-1/TRBV3-2	.	.	CASSPGTSANTGELFF
TRBV11-3	.	.	CASSFTGGRTDTQYF
TRBV6-2/TRBV6-3	.	few	CASSSRQAHFSEQFF
TRBV19	.	.	CASSTPGQGRGLNTEAFF
TRBV30	TRBD1	.	CAWSGTIGGIGGYTF
TRBV4-3	.	.	CASSQDRRGYTF
TRBV6-5	TRBD1	.	CASSPGTGGKEKLFF
TRBV6-2/TRBV6-3	.	.	CASSYGPPGYTGELFF
TRBV7-3	TRBD1	.	CASSDTPGQGCEQYF